This is a list of T cell receptor beta chains from one sample in a study of T cell clusters in autoimmune cytopenias. TCRdb reworked the multiplex PCR reads into one entry per CDR3 protein, no DNA. The sample includes 3,500 to 5,000 distinct CDR3 sequences. The same sample was also studied in work on T cell repertoires in aging, cancer and after chemotherapy.

Source material: peripheral blood. The receptor source for this set is a human donor with an autoimmune cytopenia or autoimmune hepatitis (not recorded which). Both conserved end residues are part of each CDR3. Each record gives: V gene, J gene, clone size, CDR3 protein. The size of a clone is reported for some rows only, either as once, few or many, or as a class for expanded clones.

TRBV11-3,TRBJ2-2,NA,CASRFVTGGVTGELFF
TRBV5-4,TRBJ2-3,NA,CASSFWGAGASTDTQYF
TRBV11-3,TRBJ2-2,NA,CASSFNFGGTRGTGELFF
TRBV19,TRBJ2-4,NA,CASRAWENIQYF
TRBV6-1,TRBJ1-1,NA,CASSVTANTEAFF
TRBV18,TRBJ1-4,NA,CASSPINEKLFF
TRBV15,TRBJ2-2,NA,CATSVAGGREVGELFF
TRBV6-5,TRBJ1-6,NA,CASSYSNSNSPLHF
TRBV19,TRBJ2-5,NA,CASSIVGGALQETQYF
TRBV5-6,TRBJ2-6,NA,CASSQGQGARGANVLTF
TRBV29-1,TRBJ1-2,NA,CSVGTGVYGYTF
TRBV19,TRBJ2-1,NA,CASSMWGRGTNEQFF
TRBV6-5,TRBJ2-1,NA,CASARLGGFEQFF
TRBV18,TRBJ2-5,NA,CASSPTTSGEEETQYF
TRBV15,TRBJ2-2,medium-sized,CATSTATLGQGGAGELFF
TRBV19,TRBJ2-1,NA,CASSIVTRGGPVREQFF
TRBV13,TRBJ1-4,NA,CASRRGALEEKLFF
TRBV6-1,TRBJ1-3,NA,CASSEETGGSGNTIYF
TRBV19,TRBJ2-2,medium-sized,CASHRATGELFF
TRBV13,TRBJ1-6,medium-sized,CASSLGPPNHSPLHF
TRBV6-1,TRBJ1-1,NA,CASSASGFEAFF
TRBV12-3/TRBV12-4,TRBJ2-1,NA,CASSHNLAGTYNEQFF
TRBV5-1,TRBJ2-2,NA,CASSSDRGLNTGELFF